This T cell receptor (beta chain) appears in the sequencing data of a study of T cells after posttransplantation cyclophosphamide. General study points: Recipient CMV seropositivity and CMV reactivation strongly tracked TRB clonality. Donor CD8+ memory clones often dominated recipient blood repertoires at later times. Skin or GI-infiltrating T cells shared few TRB sequences with blood.

Busulfan-fludarabine conditioning, marrow transplant, and cyclophosphamide on days +3 and +4 were administered. This clone occurred many times. Its target is not known. The CDR3 runs to 11 residues. Germline CDR1 reads SGHVS; CDR2 reads FNYEAQ. Trimming shortened V by 5 bases and J by 2 bases, and 3 bases separated the two germline ends. Some clones are missing from TCRdb's copy, which holds only in-frame ones; the method was immunoSEQ multiplex PCR. The specimen has 23,000 or so clones, none found just once. The chain joins TRBV7-6 to TRBJ2-5; D gene uncertain. This clonotype was obtained from a male patient in his late teens or twenties who received an allogeneic stem cell transplant from a related donor, was CMV-positive, and had no GVHD. The graft donor may be the source of some T cells. Sequences were derived from PBMCs, sampled after allogeneic stem cell transplant with posttransplant cyclophosphamide. CDR3 amino acids: CASSLQETQYF. In nucleotides, the CDR3 is TGTGCCAGCAGCCTTCAAGAGACCCAGTACTTC.